This TCR beta chain appears in the sequencing data of a study of shared clonotypes between healthy human individuals. Study-wide context: There were three CD4 naive, three CD4 memory, two CD8 naive and one CD8 memory plates per donor.

This CDR3 contains 18 residues. This table comes from immunoSEQ multiplex PCR, and its TCRdb copy is limited to in-frame clones, with some not included. Among approximately 180,000 clones listed, around 93% were seen once. The chain carries TRBV21-1 and TRBJ1-5; the table names TRBD1, a call not compared with the DNA. TRBV21-1 is designated a pseudogene. Sequenced sample: naive CD4+ T cells sorted from blood. Subset in this sample: CD45RA+ positively selected. The TCR was taken from a woman in her 30s in good health. Here the CDR3 reads CASSEGDGTGDINQPQHF. The CDR3 DNA follows: TGTGCCAGCAGCGAGGGGGATGGGACAGGGGACATCAATCAGCCCCAGCATTTT.